The 6 T cell receptor beta chains listed next were all sequenced from one sample in a study of CD8+ T cells in alopecia areata. Extraction of RNA preceded its reverse transcription into cDNA, which served as the sequencing template. Produced via immunoSEQ multiplex PCR; TCRdb's table is partial and in-frame only. Of about 210,000 clones detected, around 57% appear once; the ten largest clones hold roughly 1.4%. Treatment given: oral pan-JAK inhibitor, 5-10 mg twice daily. The sample here was CD4+ T cells sorted from blood, taken at week 4, from a patient treated with tofacitinib. Source of these receptors: a human donor with alopecia areata.

This clone was counted once. The chain uses TRBV25-1 and TRBJ1-2; D call uncertain. CDR1 is MGHDK, CDR2 SYGVNS, per germline. V lost 5 bases to trimming and J lost 8 bases, with 12 bases between them. This CDR3 is 12 amino acids long. CDR3 loop: CASSLGMRGYTF. The CDR3 region has the DNA TGTGCCAGCAGTCTTGGTATGCGCGGCTACACCTTC.

This chain connects TRBV5-6 to TRBJ1-4, with D tentatively TRBD1 (5 bases). The V and J ends lost 4 bases and 6 bases respectively, with 16 bases between them. Germline V gene data show CDR1 as SGHDT and CDR2 as YYEEEE. The CDR3 is 15 residues long. As DNA, the CDR3 is TGTGCCAGCAGCCCCGCCCGGGACCCCGATGAAAAACTGTTTTTT. Amino acids: CASSPARDPDEKLFF.

V and J are TRBV6-1 and TRBJ2-7; D may be TRBD2 (8 bases). The CDR3 is 15 residues long. Trimming left V 8 bases short and J 5 bases short, with 22 bases between. Germline loops: CDR1 MNHNS, CDR2 SASEGT. The DNA for the CDR3 is TGTGCCAGCGCGCGGGAGGAGGGGGCCACTCACGAGCAGTACTTC. This sequence encodes CASAREEGATHEQYF.

The rearrangement uses TRBV7-9 and TRBJ1-6, with unresolved D. The V end was cut by 2 bases, the J end by 7 bases, with 9 bases between. The CDR3 totals 14 residues. The germline V gene has CDR1 SEHNR and CDR2 FQNEAQ (reference sequence). The CDR3 reads CASSLPGSNSPLHF. The CDR3 DNA is TGTGCCAGCAGCTTACCCGGTTCCAATTCACCCCTCCACTTT.

In its sample, this clone was seen a few times. The rearrangement joins TRBV5-4 to TRBJ2-1; 10 bases match TRBD2. CDR3 size: 15 residues. V shed 4 bases and J 1 base; nucleotides not matched to a gene: 2. Germline CDR1 SGHNT, CDR2 YYREEE (reference sequence). This CDR3 is CASSRTSGSYNEQFF. The CDR3 nucleotides are TGTGCCAGCAGCCGGACTAGCGGATCCTACAATGAGCAGTTCTTC.

This chain joins TRBV2 and TRBJ1-1; maybe TRBD1 (6 bases). Trimming pared 5 bases from V and 0 bases from J, leaving 10 bases between. Per the germline V gene, CDR1 is SNHLY and CDR2 is FYNNEI. The CDR3 sequence is 14 residues long. DNA for the CDR3: TGTGCCAGCAGTCTTCAGGGGTTGAACACTGAAGCTTTCTTT. It translates to CASSLQGLNTEAFF.